The 13 T cell receptor beta chains below all came from one sample that was sequenced in a study of blood T cell repertoires in COVID-19. Profiled with immunoSEQ multiplex PCR; TCRdb holds only in-frame clones, not every one. The profile covers about 230,000 clones, with roughly 84% appearing a single time and over 1.2% taken by the ten largest. Sequenced material: peripheral blood. Receptor source: a middle-aged woman who had recovered from COVID-19.

V gene TRBV4-3 combines with J gene TRBJ2-3, with D perhaps TRBD2 (5 bases). With 1 base removed from V and 1 base from J, the gap between germline ends came to 9 bases. From germline, CDR1 is LGHNA and CDR2 YSLEER. CDR3 length: 15 amino acids. CDR3 protein: CASSQVGRGTDTQYF. The CDR3 nucleotides are TGCGCCAGCAGCCAAGTCGGGCGGGGCACAGATACGCAGTATTTT.

The rearrangement joins TRBV7-2 to TRBJ2-7, with TRBD2 matching over 10 bases. Germline loops: CDR1 SGHTA, CDR2 FQGNSA. Unmatched junction bases numbered 5, after V lost 6 bases and J lost 0 bases. This CDR3 contains 15 residues. CDR3 amino acids: CASRPSGGGSYEQYF. CDR3 nucleotide sequence: TGTGCCAGCAGGCCAAGCGGGGGGGGCTCCTACGAGCAGTACTTC.

The chain links TRBV5-1 to TRBJ2-2, with 8 bases that match TRBD2. The CDR3 length is 14 residues. The ends lost 4 bases at V and 6 bases at J; junction bases unmatched: 5. Germline V gene lookup returns CDR1 SGHRS and CDR2 YFSETQ. The CDR3 region has the DNA TGCGCCAGCAGCGACACCGGGGGGGCCGGGGAGCTGTTTTTT. It specifies CASSDTGGAGELFF.

V gene TRBV3-1 (or the pseudogene TRBV3-2) combines with J gene TRBJ2-5; TRBD1 matches 9 bases. Germline CDR1 reads LGHDT; CDR2 reads YNNKEL (reference sequence). The CDR3 covers 13 residues. V was pared by 8 bases and J by 4 bases, with 5 bases of the junction left unmatched. The CDR3 DNA follows: TGTGCCAGCCAGAACAGGGGGCTAGAGACCCAGTACTTC. This gives the protein CASQNRGLETQYF.

The CDR3 DNA is TGTGCCAGCAACTTTGACAGCAACTATGGCTACACCTTC. Its translation: CASNFDSNYGYTF. The chain links TRBV28 to TRBJ1-2, with D possibly matching TRBD1 (5 bases). Trimming removed 7 bases from V and 2 bases from J, with 11 bases in between. The V gene's germline CDR1 is MDHEN and CDR2 SYDVKM. The length of the CDR3 is 13 residues.

V usage is TRBV5-4 and J usage is TRBJ2-3; D perhaps matches TRBD2 (7 bases). This CDR3 region has 15 residues. Per the germline V gene, CDR1 is SGHNT and CDR2 is YYREEE (reference sequence). Deletions cut 3 bases from V and 5 bases from J, with 16 bases between. CDR3 loop: CASSSGGTPGDTQYF. CDR3 sequence (DNA): TGTGCCAGCAGCTCCGGGGGGACACCGGGAGATACGCAGTATTTT.

The gene calls are TRBV4-3 and TRBJ1-6, with 7 bases lining up with TRBD1. The CDR3 length is 15 residues. The V and J ends lost 1 base and 8 bases, in that order; junction bases with no gene match: 5. Germline CDR1 LGHNA, CDR2 YSLEER. CDR3 nucleotides: TGCGCCAGCAGCCAAGGAGGGACAGTTCATTCACCCCTCCACTTT. This encodes CASSQGGTVHSPLHF.

This sequence joins TRBV5-4 and TRBJ1-2; tentative D call: TRBD1 (6 bases). With 3 bases removed from V and 4 bases from J, the gap between germline ends came to 13 bases. This CDR3 has 14 amino acids. Germline V gene lookup returns CDR1 SGHNT and CDR2 YYREEE (reference sequence). DNA for the CDR3: TGTGCCAGCAGCTCTGGACAGACAACCTATGGCTACACCTTC. It codes for CASSSGQTTYGYTF.

V usage is TRBV7-2 and J usage is TRBJ2-7; perhaps TRBD1 as D (6 bases). The V and J ends lost 5 bases and 5 bases respectively, with 19 bases between them. The CDR3 loop spans 15 amino acids. Germline V CDR1 and CDR2: SGHTA, FQGNSA. CDR3: CASSTQPQGFNEQYF. The CDR3 DNA sequence: TGTGCCAGCAGCACGCAGCCACAGGGTTTCAACGAGCAGTACTTC.

The genes are TRBV7-2 and TRBJ1-1, with 7 bases aligning to TRBD1. CDR1 and CDR2 (germline): SGHTA, FQGNSA. V lost 5 bases and J lost 0; bases outside the gene matches: 9. The length of the CDR3 is 16 residues. The CDR3 DNA is TGTGCCAGCAGCGATAGGACAGGATTAATGAACACTGAAGCTTTCTTT. Its protein product is CASSDRTGLMNTEAFF.

The CDR3 sequence: CASSEIIGTDYGYTF. CDR3 in DNA: TGTGCCAGCAGTGAGATTATTGGGACAGACTATGGCTACACCTTC. V gene TRBV6-1 combines with J gene TRBJ1-2, with TRBD1 matching over 7 bases. This CDR3 is 15 amino acids long. V was clipped by 3 bases and J by 3 bases; unmatched bases: 7. The germline gives CDR1 MNHNS, CDR2 SASEGT.

This CDR3 reads CASSSPGLAGNEQYF. The CDR3 DNA reads TGCGCCAGCAGCTCGCCGGGACTAGCGGGGAATGAGCAGTACTTC. V gene TRBV5-1 combines with J gene TRBJ2-7; 13 bases align to TRBD2. The germline V gene has CDR1 SGHRS and CDR2 YFSETQ. J lost 7 bases, V lost 3 bases, and 7 bases had no gene match. This CDR3 has 15 residues.

This rearrangement joins TRBV12-3 or TRBV12-4 to TRBJ1-2, with unresolved D. The CDR3 runs to 13 residues. V lost 6 bases and J 8 bases, leaving 16 bases between the germline ends. The CDR3 protein is CASSLDGTWGYTF. The CDR3 DNA follows: TGTGCCAGCAGCCTAGACGGAACTTGGGGCTACACCTTC.